This T cell receptor beta chain is drawn from a study of OX40 agonist ivuxolimab in advanced cancers. Notes on this clone: Antigen unknown.

Study findings and constraints: Certain nonresponding patients likewise had low normalized T-cell clonal expansion.

The method was immunoSEQ multiplex PCR; TCRdb's version includes in-frame clones alone and lacks a portion of them. The sample holds tens of thousands of clones; around 90% are singletons and the top ten take 0.24%. The CDR3 has 15 residues. CDR1 is SGHNT, CDR2 YYREEE, per germline (reference sequence). V was clipped by 4 bases and J by 1 base, with 11 bases between them. The input for sequencing was CD4+ or CD8+ T cells sorted from blood, taken in a trial of the OX40 agonist ivuxolimab. The receptor's source is an adult with an advanced solid tumor such as melanoma, head and neck, liver or kidney cancer. The J gene is TRBJ2-2, the V gene TRBV5-4, with no clear D. DNA for the CDR3: TGTGCCAGCAGCCCCACGACGGTGAACACCGGGGAGCTGTTTTTT. This sequence encodes CASSPTTVNTGELFF.